This T cell receptor (beta chain) was identified during a study of T cells in Graves' hyperthyroidism and ophthalmopathy. Points from the study as a whole: Through a model of 13 V-J features, ophthalmopathy was separated from stable hyperthyroidism. The model foresaw ophthalmopathy a median about 6.5 months prior to onset. Most thyroid clonotypes expanded above 0.001 appeared in blood too.

V shed 6 bases and J shed 2 bases, with 16 bases lying between them. The length of the CDR3 is 16 residues. Germline CDR1 LNHDA, CDR2 SQIVND (reference sequence). PBMCs stemmed from approximately 9.1 ml fresh peripheral blood. This clonotype was seen repeatedly, ten times or more. The antigen remains unidentified. Researchers took RNA transcripts and amplified the TCR beta CDR3 regions from them. The HTBI set primed first-round TCR CDR3 RT-PCR. From the multiplex PCR reads, TCRdb called clonotypes with MiXCR, one entry per CDR3 protein. This table has 360,000 or so distinct CDR3 sequences, over 15% appearing once.

The chain carries TRBV19 and TRBJ2-2, with D possibly called TRBD1 or TRBD2 (5 bases each). This clonotype originated in a woman in her thirties or forties with Graves' ophthalmopathy. The sample was blood. CDR3 amino acids: CASRNPGPKNTGELFF. In DNA form, the CDR3 reads TGTGCCAGTAGAAATCCGGGACCCAAAAACACCGGGGAGCTGTTTTTT.